The clone carrying this T cell receptor (beta chain) was found a few times. The CDR3 covers 15 residues. The germline V gene has CDR1 MGHRA and CDR2 YSYEKL. Trimming left V 1 base short and J 0 bases short, with 10 bases between. This sample is part of a study of identical twins. TCRdb called the 5' RACE reads again in MiXCR, with one record for every CDR3 protein. The data contain about 240,000 distinct CDR3 sequences, roughly a tenth of them singletons. Sample: memory T cells sorted from blood. J is TRBJ2-7 and V is TRBV4-1; D not resolved. The sequence was collected from a man between 45 and 60 years old in good health. CDR3 region: CASSQGLQVSYEQYF. CDR3 nucleotides: TGCGCCAGCAGCCAAGGGCTTCAGGTCTCCTACGAGCAGTACTTC.